This passage covers 9 T cell receptor beta chains from one sample sequenced in a study of cytomegalovirus exposure and HLA in healthy donors. PCR was performed using 60 Vbeta and 13 Jbeta primers. Repertoires were generated with immunoSEQ multiplex PCR, while TCRdb's copy carries only in-frame clones and drops some. The table has about 180,000 clones, around 82% seen once. The sequencing sample was made of PBMCs. The source of these receptors is a man aged 55 to 69 in good health and CMV-seronegative.

V gene TRBV6-5 combines with J gene TRBJ2-7; maybe TRBD2 (6 bases). This CDR3 has 16 amino acids. Germline V gives CDR1 MNHEY, CDR2 SVGAGI. V lost 4 bases and J 3 bases, leaving 19 bases between the germline ends. Written as DNA, the CDR3 is TGTGCCAGCAGTTCCCGACCGGGACTTCGTTTCTACGAGCAGTACTTC. Encoded protein: CASSSRPGLRFYEQYF.

J is TRBJ2-7 and V is TRBV5-8; no definite D call. The CDR3 runs 13 residues. The germline gives CDR1 SGHTS, CDR2 YDEGEE. Trimming cost V 3 bases and J 3 bases, with 10 bases left between them. The DNA of the CDR3 is TGTGCCAGCAGCTCTCGAGTCGGCTACGAGCAGTACTTC. It codes for CASSSRVGYEQYF.

The chain joins TRBV2 to TRBJ2-1; 9 bases align to TRBD1. The CDR3 spans 13 residues. V trimming: 9 bases; J trimming: 8 bases; junction bases outside the gene matches: 8. Germline V gene data show CDR1 as SNHLY and CDR2 as FYNNEI. CDR3 loop: CASGTGFHDEQFF. The CDR3 coding sequence is TGTGCCAGTGGGACAGGGTTTCACGATGAGCAGTTCTTC.

This sequence joins TRBV5-1 and TRBJ2-5, with 8 bases lining up with TRBD2. Germline CDR1 and CDR2: SGHRS and YFSETQ. The CDR3 has 14 residues. The J segment lost 2 bases and the V segment lost 4 bases, leaving 4 bases of the junction unmatched. For the CDR3, the DNA is TGCGCCAGCAGCCCGATAGCGGGGCAAGAGACCCAGTACTTC. Encoded protein: CASSPIAGQETQYF.

The V gene is TRBV27, the J gene TRBJ1-2, with 10 bases aligning to TRBD1. Germline CDR1 reads MNHEY; CDR2 reads SMNVEV (reference sequence). V was clipped by 10 bases and J by 8 bases; unmatched bases: 10. The CDR3 has 13 residues. CDR3 bases: TGTGCCAAGGGGAGACAGGGGGCAGACGGCTACACCTTC. It specifies CAKGRQGADGYTF.

The chain has TRBV19 and TRBJ1-1; D might be TRBD1 (5 bases). The CDR3 is made up of 13 amino acids. Germline V gives CDR1 LNHDA, CDR2 SQIVND (reference sequence). V lost 3 bases, J lost 4 bases, and 9 bases lay in between. Here the CDR3 DNA reads TGTGCCAGTAGTATGCAGGGAGGCACTGAAGCTTTCTTT. This sequence encodes CASSMQGGTEAFF.

The chain recombines TRBV6-5 with TRBJ1-1; no reliable D call. Germline V gene lookup returns CDR1 MNHEY and CDR2 SVGAGI. The CDR3 contains 14 residues. Trimming cost V 1 base and J 1 base, with 7 bases left between them. CDR3 in amino acids: CASSYYRQNTEAFF. DNA for the CDR3: TGTGCCAGCAGTTACTACAGACAGAACACTGAAGCTTTCTTT.

CDR3 sequence (DNA): TGTGCCCTCGAGACAAGCTCCTACAATGAGCAGTTCTTC. Its protein product is CALETSSYNEQFF. The J gene is TRBJ2-1, the V gene TRBV30; unclear D gene. Per the germline V gene, CDR1 is GTSNPN and CDR2 is SVGIG (reference sequence). V lost 8 bases to trimming and J lost 0 bases, with 11 bases between them. This CDR3 has 13 amino acids. Complete variable domain (other parts from reference TRBV30 and TRBJ2-1): SQTIHQWPATLVQPVGSPLSLECTVEGTSNPNLYWYRQAAGRGLQLLFYSVGIGQISSEVPQNLSASRPQDRQFILSSKKLLLSDSGFYLCALETSSYNEQFFGPGTRLTVL.

This clone was recorded only once. The chain recombines TRBV28 with TRBJ1-2, with TRBD1 matching over 7 bases. The CDR3 is 14 residues long. Unmatched junction bases numbered 9, after V lost 5 bases and J lost 6 bases. Germline CDR1 is MDHEN and CDR2 is SYDVKM. CDR3 DNA: TGTGCCAGCAGTCCATTACAGGGGACCCATGGCTACACCTTC. Translating it yields CASSPLQGTHGYTF.